This entry lists 21 T cell receptor beta chains sequenced from one sample in a study of CD8 T cells in ankylosing spondylitis. TCRdb reprocessed the 5' RACE reads with MiXCR, giving one entry per CDR3 protein. The sample lists around 150,000 distinct CDR3 sequences, over 10% occurring once. Material: blood, either unsorted or a sorted T cell fraction (not recorded which). Receptors originate from a female donor with ankylosing spondylitis or in good health (not recorded which).

The table lists this clonotype with many counts. V is TRBV10-2 and J is TRBJ2-1; TRBD1 agrees at 7 bases. The CDR3 length is 17 residues. Germline V CDR1 and CDR2: WSHSY, SAAADI. After removal of 6 bases from V and 2 bases from J, the junction contained 13 bases not matched to a gene. The CDR3 sequence is CASRKINDRDTYNEQFF. In DNA form, the CDR3 reads TGCGCCAGCAGGAAGATCAATGACAGGGACACCTACAATGAGCAGTTCTTC.

This clonotype was detected many times. V gene TRBV29-1 combines with J gene TRBJ2-1; D is unresolved. Germline CDR1 is SQVTM and CDR2 is ANQGSEA. Trimming removed 1 base at V and 8 bases at J, with 9 bases between. This CDR3 has 12 residues. The CDR3 region is CSVEGPLDEQFF. CDR3 sequence (DNA): TGCAGCGTTGAAGGACCACTGGATGAGCAGTTCTTC.

This clonotype was seen many times. This chain joins TRBV3-1 and TRBJ2-6, with D uncertain. This CDR3 is built from 15 residues. Trimming pared 4 bases from V and 4 bases from J, leaving 11 bases between. Germline V gene data show CDR1 as LGHDT and CDR2 as YNNKEL (reference sequence). The DNA of the CDR3 is TGTGCCAGCAGCCGACCGGGTACCGGGGCCAACGTCCTGACTTTC. It specifies CASSRPGTGANVLTF.

As regards this clonotype: A much larger clone differs from this one at a single base, so this may be a read error. CDR3 sequence: CASGIDRQGNGYTF. CDR3 bases: TGTGCCAGTGGTATAGATCGACAGGGGAATGGCTACACCTTC. The rearrangement links TRBV19 to TRBJ1-2; 8 bases line up with TRBD1. Germline V gene sequence: CDR1 LNHDA, CDR2 SQIVND (reference sequence). The CDR3 runs to 14 residues.

The genes are TRBV9 and TRBJ1-1; D is undetermined. V was clipped by 0 bases and J by 5 bases, with 8 bases between them. The CDR3 covers 13 residues. Germline V gene sequence: CDR1 SGDLS, CDR2 YYNGEE. The CDR3 DNA is TGTGCCAGCAGCGTAGGGGTTCAGACTGAAGCTTTCTTT. This sequence encodes CASSVGVQTEAFF.

This clonotype was recorded at least ten times. The V and J genes are TRBV29-1 and TRBJ2-1; D could derive from TRBD1 or TRBD2 (5 bases each). The CDR3 runs to 13 residues. CDR1 is SQVTM and CDR2 is ANQGSEA in the germline V gene. V lost 4 bases to trimming and J lost 9 bases, with 16 bases between them. The CDR3 loop reads CSVVISGRGEQFF. The CDR3 coding sequence is TGCAGCGTTGTGATCAGCGGTAGGGGTGAGCAGTTCTTC.

This clonotype was observed a few times. One base away lies a much larger clone, so this may be a sequencing read error. The V and J genes are TRBV10-3 and TRBJ1-2; 12 nucleotides line up with TRBD1. Trimming took 0 bases from V and 12 from J; bases not matched to a gene: 8. The CDR3 sequence is 15 residues long. The V gene's germline CDR1 is ENHRY and CDR2 SYGVKD. The CDR3 is CAISESGTGGGGDTF. The CDR3 DNA reads TGTGCCATCAGTGAGTCCGGGACAGGGGGCGGAGGCGACACCTTC.

As to this clonotype: A clone one base away is much larger, so this may be a read error. The chain carries TRBV12-3 or TRBV12-4 and TRBJ1-2; TRBD1 is a possible D gene (5 bases). Trimming left V 3 bases short and J 12 bases short, with 11 bases between. The CDR3 runs 11 residues. CDR3 in amino acids: CASSFREGDTF. The CDR3 DNA sequence: TGTGCCAGCAGTTTCAGGGAGGGCGACACCTTC.

This clonotype was picked up many times. V and J are TRBV5-1 and TRBJ2-3; possible D gene TRBD1, 5 bases. The CDR3 runs to 15 residues. The V end was cut by 0 bases, the J end by 0 bases, with 8 bases between. From germline, CDR1 is SGHRS and CDR2 YFSETQ. The CDR3 bases are TGCGCCAGCAGCTTGGCGAGACAGAGCACAGATACGCAGTATTTT. Its protein is CASSLARQSTDTQYF.

Ten or more counts support this clonotype. The rearrangement joins TRBV10-3 to TRBJ2-3; the match to TRBD2 covers 7 bases. Trimming removed 4 bases from V and 2 bases from J; junction bases left unmatched: 6. The CDR3 covers 15 residues. Germline V gene lookup returns CDR1 ENHRY and CDR2 SYGVKD. This CDR3 reads CAISASGAVTDTQYF. The DNA of the CDR3 is TGTGCCATCAGTGCCAGCGGGGCGGTCACAGATACGCAGTATTTT.

V is TRBV7-9 and J is TRBJ2-3, with D perhaps TRBD2 (6 bases). V was pared by 5 bases and J by 4 bases, with 10 bases between. The CDR3 has 13 amino acids. CDR1 is SEHNR and CDR2 is FQNEAQ in the germline V gene (reference sequence). This CDR3 is CASSHGEADTQYF. CDR3 in DNA: TGTGCCAGCAGCCACGGGGAGGCAGATACGCAGTATTTT.

This clonotype showed up many times. The V and J genes are TRBV7-6 and TRBJ1-1, with D perhaps matching TRBD1 (6 bases). The V gene lost 4 bases and the J gene lost 1 base, with 10 bases spanning the gap. This CDR3 comprises 14 residues. The germline CDR1 and CDR2 sequences are SGHVS and FNYEAQ. The chain's CDR3 is CASSSQGSNTEAFF. The CDR3 DNA reads TGTGCCAGCAGCTCTCAGGGGTCGAACACTGAAGCTTTCTTT.

This clonotype was seen repeatedly, ten times or more. The CDR3 is CASQGRTLNTGELFF. The CDR3 DNA reads TGTGCCAGCCAAGGTCGGACACTGAACACCGGGGAGCTGTTTTTT. The V call is TRBV11-3, the J call TRBJ2-2, with D possibly TRBD1 on 5 matching bases. Trimming pared 8 bases from V and 1 base from J, leaving 14 bases between. The CDR3 is 15 residues long. CDR1 and CDR2 from the germline V gene are SGHNT and YENEEA. Drawing the rest from reference TRBV11-3 and TRBJ2-2, the complete variable domain is EAGVVQSPRYKIIEKKQPVAFWCNPISGHNTLYWYLQNLGQGPELLIRYENEEAVDDSQLPKDRFSAERLKGVDSTLKIQPAELGDSAVYLCASQGRTLNTGELFFGEGSRLTVL.

This clonotype came up many times. V is TRBV12-3 or TRBV12-4 and J is TRBJ2-2; D gene unclear. The CDR3 is 11 residues long. V was pared by 3 bases and J by 8 bases, with 4 bases between. CDR3 protein: CASSFGGELFF. DNA for the CDR3: TGTGCCAGCAGTTTCGGGGGGGAGCTGTTTTTT.

This clonotype was counted at least ten times. The rearrangement uses TRBV3-1 and TRBJ2-7, with no clear D. V lost 0 bases to trimming and J lost 3 bases, with 9 bases between them. CDR1 is LGHDT and CDR2 is YNNKEL in the germline V gene (reference sequence). This CDR3 region has 14 residues. This chain's CDR3 is CASSQDAGRYEQYF. CDR3 sequence (DNA): TGTGCCAGCAGCCAAGATGCCGGACGCTACGAGCAGTACTTC.

This clonotype was counted at least ten times. The V and J genes are TRBV5-1 and TRBJ2-2; perhaps TRBD2 as D (6 bases). Germline V CDR1 and CDR2: SGHRS, YFSETQ. Trimming took 0 bases from V and 4 from J, leaving 10 bases between them. There are 15 residues in the CDR3. The CDR3 reads CASSLALEGTGELFF. Here the CDR3 DNA reads TGCGCCAGCAGCTTGGCCCTGGAGGGCACCGGGGAGCTGTTTTTT. The full variable domain, rest sourced from reference TRBV5-1 and TRBJ2-2, is KAGVTQTPRYLIKTRGQQVTLSCSPISGHRSVSWYQQTPGQGLQFLFEYFSETQRNKGNFPGRFSGRQFSNSRSEMNVSTLELGDSALYLCASSLALEGTGELFFGEGSRLTVL.

The gene calls are TRBV9 and TRBJ1-2, with 8 bases identical to TRBD1. V lost 3 bases and J lost 0; bases outside the gene matches: 4. This CDR3 spans 15 amino acids. Germline lookup yields CDR1 SGDLS and CDR2 YYNGEE. The chain's CDR3 is CASSATGGPNYGYTF. CDR3 nucleotide sequence: TGTGCCAGCAGCGCCACAGGGGGACCTAACTATGGCTACACCTTC.

About this clonotype itself: It may be a read error: a sequence one base away is much more abundant. The genes are TRBV7-2 and TRBJ2-6; 7 bases align to TRBD1. J lost 1 base, V lost 7 bases, and 10 bases had no gene match. Germline V CDR1 and CDR2: SGHTA, FQGNSA. This CDR3 has 17 amino acids. The CDR3 loop is CASNSQTGTSGANVLTF. DNA of the CDR3: TGTGCCAGCAACTCACAGACAGGGACATCTGGGGCCAACGTCCTGACTTTC.

This clonotype was observed many times. The chain carries TRBV20-1 and TRBJ2-5, with TRBD1 matching over 7 bases. Germline V CDR1 and CDR2: DFQATT, SNEGSKA (reference sequence). This CDR3 has 14 residues. In DNA form, the CDR3 reads TGCAGCCTTGGGGCAGGGGGTATGGTAGAGACCCAGTACTTC. This encodes CSLGAGGMVETQYF.

This clonotype was detected ten times or more. This sequence joins TRBV20-1 and TRBJ1-5, with no clear D. Germline assignment: CDR1 DFQATT and CDR2 SNEGSKA (reference sequence). This CDR3 has 16 amino acids. V was clipped by 0 bases and J by 3 bases, with 15 bases between them. DNA of the CDR3: TGCAGTGCTAGAGATTGGCAGATAATAAACAATCAGCCCCAGCATTTT. This codes for CSARDWQIINNQPQHF.

This clonotype came up many times. A read error may account for a junction end that differs from germline. The chain recombines TRBV3-1 with TRBJ1-2; possibly TRBD1 for D (6 bases). Looked up from germline, CDR1 is LGHDT and CDR2 is YNNKEL (reference sequence). The CDR3 contains 15 residues. DNA for the CDR3: TGTGCCACCAGCCACCCGGACAGACAACCCTCTGGCTACACCTTC. It codes for CATSHPDRQPSGYTF.